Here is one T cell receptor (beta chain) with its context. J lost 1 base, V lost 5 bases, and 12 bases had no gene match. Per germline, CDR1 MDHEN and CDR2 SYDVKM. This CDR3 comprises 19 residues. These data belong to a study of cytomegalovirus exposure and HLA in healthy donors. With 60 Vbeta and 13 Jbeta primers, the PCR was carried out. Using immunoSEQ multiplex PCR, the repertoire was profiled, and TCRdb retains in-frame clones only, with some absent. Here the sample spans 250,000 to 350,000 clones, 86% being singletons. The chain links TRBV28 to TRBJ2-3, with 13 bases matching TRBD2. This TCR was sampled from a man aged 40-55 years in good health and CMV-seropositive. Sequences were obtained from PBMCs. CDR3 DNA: TGTGCCAGCAGTCCCATACTACTAGCGGGAGGGCGGGGCACAGATACGCAGTATTTT. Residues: CASSPILLAGGRGTDTQYF. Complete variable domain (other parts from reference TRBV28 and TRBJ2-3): DVKVTQSSRYLVKRTGEKVFLECVQDMDHENMFWYRQDPGLGLRLIYFSYDVKMKEKGDIPEGYSVSREKKERFSLILESASTNQTSMYLCASSPILLAGGRGTDTQYFGPGTRLTVL.